The TCR beta chain under discussion was sequenced for a study of T cells after yellow fever vaccination. Study results and limitations: Once the booster was given, most primary-vaccination clones reappeared, at about 96% for CD4 and 88% for CD8.

TCRdb passed the 5' RACE reads through MiXCR, listing each CDR3 protein once. The table has around 320,000 distinct CDR3 sequences, about 10% seen once; the top ten hold 3.3%. This CDR3 has 15 amino acids. V was shortened by 5 bases and J by 8 bases, with 17 bases between the two germline ends. The V gene's germline CDR1 is SGHRS and CDR2 YFSETQ. To note about this clonotype: What it binds is unknown.

Material: CD4+ T cells sorted from PBMCs, obtained 45 days after the yellow fever booster vaccination. This receptor was identified in a man aged 18 to 29 who received the YFV17D yellow fever vaccine. The chain couples TRBV5-1 to TRBJ2-6; weak D call: TRBD1 (6 bases). In nucleotides, the CDR3 is TGCGCCAGCAGTTCGGACAGCGCGTCGACCAACGTCCTGACTTTC. Encoded protein: CASSSDSASTNVLTF.